The next 8 T cell receptor beta chains were all read from a single sample in a study of CD8+CD57+ T cells in acquired aplastic anemia. Researchers used genomic DNA as the template to profile TCR beta VDJ and CDR3. MiXCR, run by TCRdb on the reads, gives a single entry per CDR3 protein. Among around 130,000 distinct CDR3 sequences listed, 48% were seen once. Sequenced sample: sorted CD4+, CD8+, or CD8+CD57+ T cells (not recorded which) from PBMCs. These receptors were taken from a human donor in good health, serving as a control.

This chain connects TRBV7-2 to TRBJ2-5; TRBD1 agrees at 8 bases. Losses at the gene ends were 3 bases for V and 4 bases for J; bases not matched to a gene: 4. Germline CDR1 and CDR2: SGHTA and FQGNSA. The CDR3 contains 14 residues. CDR3 protein: CASSFSGGLETQYF. The CDR3 DNA is TGTGCCAGCAGCTTCTCAGGGGGCCTAGAGACCCAGTACTTC.

By proportion, this clonotype is medium-sized. The CDR3 spells CSVEVGRGDYEQYF. CDR3 in DNA: TGCAGCGTTGAAGTAGGCAGGGGTGACTACGAGCAGTACTTC. The J gene is TRBJ2-7, the V gene TRBV29-1; D may be TRBD1 (6 bases). The V gene lost 1 base and the J gene lost 3 bases, with 13 bases spanning the gap. The CDR3 loop spans 14 amino acids. Per the germline V gene, CDR1 is SQVTM and CDR2 is ANQGSEA.

V and J are TRBV24-1 and TRBJ1-5; TRBD1 matches 9 bases. V lost 5 bases to trimming and J lost 6 bases; unmatched junction nucleotides: 7. CDR3 length: 15 residues. Germline assignment: CDR1 KGHDR and CDR2 SFDVKD. CDR3 residues: CATSGAGTGSQPQHF. In DNA form, the CDR3 reads TGTGCCACCAGTGGTGCCGGGACAGGGAGTCAGCCCCAGCATTTT.

This chain links TRBV7-2 with TRBJ2-3, with D uncertain. V shed 6 bases and J shed 6 bases, with 13 bases lying between them. The CDR3 consists of 13 residues. The germline V gene encodes CDR1 SGHTA and CDR2 FQGNSA. CDR3 coding DNA: TGTGCCAGCAGTGGAGACTCCAGGGATACGCAGTATTTT. Its translation is CASSGDSRDTQYF.

The CDR3 DNA reads TGTGCCAGCAGCGTAGATTCCGTGAACACTGAAGCTTTCTTT. Amino acid sequence: CASSVDSVNTEAFF. The gene calls are TRBV9 and TRBJ1-1; D is uncertain. The CDR3 runs to 14 residues. CDR1 SGDLS and CDR2 YYNGEE come from the germline V gene. Trimming stripped 0 bases from V and 0 bases from J, with 6 bases between.

The table lists this clonotype with many counts. The chain recombines TRBV6-1 with TRBJ2-5, with 7 bases matching TRBD1. The V gene's germline CDR1 is MNHNS and CDR2 SASEGT. The CDR3 loop spans 14 amino acids. The V and J ends lost 6 bases and 2 bases, in that order; junction bases with no gene match: 6. In DNA, the CDR3 is TGTGCCAGCAGAGAAACGGGACAGCAAGAGACCCAGTACTTC. It yields the protein CASRETGQQETQYF.

The chain joins TRBV10-2 to TRBJ1-1; 9 positions match TRBD1. The CDR3 consists of 17 residues. J was trimmed by 1 base and V by 2 bases; bases with no gene match: 8. The germline CDR1 and CDR2 sequences are WSHSY and SAAADI. The chain's CDR3 is CASSERTGGSGNTEAFF. The CDR3 DNA follows: TGCGCCAGCAGTGAGCGCACAGGGGGCTCCGGGAACACTGAAGCTTTCTTT.

The chain carries TRBV3-1 and TRBJ2-4; weak D call: TRBD2 (5 bases). Trimming cost V 1 base and J 6 bases, with 16 bases left between them. Germline V gene lookup returns CDR1 LGHDT and CDR2 YNNKEL (reference sequence). CDR3 length equals 16 residues. The chain's CDR3 is CASSQGWSGGSNIQYF. CDR3 DNA sequence: TGTGCCAGCAGCCAAGGGTGGAGCGGAGGATCAAACATTCAGTACTTC.